This entry is about one T cell receptor beta chain. Antigen unknown. Germline assignment: CDR1 SGHTA and CDR2 FQGNSA. This CDR3 has 17 amino acids. These data come from a study of monozygotic twins with inflammatory bowel disease. Whole-study findings and limits: Evidence did not back any single strong signal or clonotype linked to IBD. TCRbeta diversity (inverse Simpson) was lower in IBD patients than in healthy co-twins. Especially where disease activity was present, IBD patients had fewer clonotypes in common with others than healthy twins did.

The RNA usage for each TCR library was around 3.5 ug of total RNA. TCRdb re-called the 5' RACE reads; one entry per CDR3 protein, DNA not given. Recorded here are approximately 340,000 distinct CDR3 sequences; the top ten clones represent around 2%. The chain carries TRBV7-2 and TRBJ1-5; TCRdb's D call of TRBD1 is untestable without DNA. The sequenced material came from blood. The receptor was isolated from a human donor with ulcerative colitis or Crohn's disease, or a healthy co-twin of an affected twin (not recorded which). The CDR3 is CASSGQGGLNDNQPQHF.